These 3 T cell receptor beta chains came from one sample sequenced in a study of Graves' ophthalmopathy and Graves' hyperthyroidism. Beta-chain TCR CDR3 regions were amplified from RNA transcripts. A first-round RT-PCR used HTBI primers, followed by a second-round multiplex PCR. In TCRdb, the multiplex PCR reads were re-called with MiXCR into one record per CDR3 protein. In the table there are around 1.1 million distinct CDR3 sequences, 35% to 40% of which are singletons. Sample: peripheral blood or thyroid tissue (not recorded which). Receptors originate from an adult man with Graves' hyperthyroidism.

The rearrangement links TRBV7-9 to TRBJ1-2; 7 positions match TRBD1. Germline V gene data show CDR1 as SEHNR and CDR2 as FQNEAQ (reference sequence). With 5 bases clipped from V and 2 bases from J, the junction kept 8 bases outside the gene matches. CDR3 length: 15 amino acids. This chain's CDR3 is CASSPSGGRNYGYTF. For the CDR3, the DNA is TGTGCCAGCAGCCCCTCAGGGGGACGGAACTATGGCTACACCTTC.

J is TRBJ2-5 and V is TRBV10-1, with 7 positions matching TRBD2. This CDR3 comprises 13 residues. From germline, CDR1 is WNHNN and CDR2 SYGVQD (reference sequence). V gave up 6 bases and J gave up 2 bases; unmatched junction bases: 3. The CDR3 nucleotides are TGCGCCAGCAGGGCTAGCGGACAAGAGACCCAGTACTTC. This translates into CASRASGQETQYF.

The V gene is TRBV4-3, the J gene TRBJ1-5; a possible D gene is TRBD1 (5 bases). Trimming stripped 3 bases from V and 2 bases from J, with 8 bases between. Germline-derived CDR1 and CDR2 are LGHNA and YSLEER. This CDR3 contains 14 residues. CDR3 sequence reads: CASSQGLGNQPQHF. In DNA, the CDR3 is TGCGCCAGCAGCCAGGGACTTGGCAATCAGCCCCAGCATTTT.